The T cell receptor (beta chain) under discussion was sequenced for a study of cytomegalovirus exposure and HLA in healthy donors. Study findings and constraints: Association of a missense DCLRE1C variant with TCR beta V- and J-gene trimming was reported in a later analysis.

About this clone: No antigen is known for it.

A multiplex PCR was run with 60 Vbeta primers and 13 Jbeta primers. Clones were sequenced by immunoSEQ multiplex PCR, and TCRdb holds only the in-frame ones, with some missing. The profile shows about 110,000 clones, around 80% of them singletons. The V gene lost 3 bases and the J gene lost 7 bases, with 9 bases spanning the gap. Germline CDR1 reads SQVTM; CDR2 reads ANQGSEA. This CDR3 is built from 11 residues. This receptor was obtained from a woman aged 55-75 years in good health and CMV-seropositive. The genes are TRBV29-1 and TRBJ1-1, with a tentative D call TRBD1 (6 bases). The sample consisted of PBMCs. The CDR3 is CSVDRGFEAFF. The CDR3 coding sequence is TGCAGCGTTGACAGGGGCTTTGAAGCTTTCTTT.